Listed below are T cell receptor beta chains from one sample, sequenced in a study of T-cell memory formation after mild COVID-19. In TCRdb, the 5' RACE reads were re-called with MiXCR into one record per CDR3 protein. The table has 470,000 or so distinct CDR3 sequences, more than 15% seen once; the top ten hold about 22%. The specimen was PBMCs or a T cell subset sorted from them (not recorded which). The receptor set was obtained from a young man who had mild COVID-19 (a few samples of this study predate the infection). Cell type and time point are not known. Both conserved end residues are part of each CDR3. D genes are given only for firm matches. Clone sizes are given selectively: once, few, many, or a class where the clone is expanded.

d_call	cdr3_length	v_call	j_call	clone_size	cdr3_aa	cdr3_nt
TRBD2	15	TRBV7-2	TRBJ2-3	NA	CASGFGGSPSDTQYF	TGTGCCAGCGGATTCGGGGGGTCCCCTTCAGATACGCAGTATTTT
NA	15	TRBV7-2	TRBJ1-1	few	CASSLASRGGTEAFF	TGTGCCAGCAGCTTAGCCTCCAGGGGAGGCACTGAAGCTTTCTTT
TRBD2	15	TRBV7-7	TRBJ2-5	NA	CASSILAGGLETQYF	TGTGCCAGCAGCATCCTAGCGGGGGGGCTGGAGACCCAGTACTTC
NA	13	TRBV6-5	TRBJ1-2	NA	CASRNSYYYGYTF	TGTGCCAGCAGGAACAGCTACTACTATGGCTACACCTTC
NA	14	TRBV6-5	TRBJ1-2	NA	CASRPTGTNYGYTF	TGTGCCAGCAGACCGACGGGTACTAACTATGGCTACACCTTC
TRBD1	14	TRBV7-2	TRBJ1-4	few	CASRETGVGEKLFF	TGTGCCAGCAGGGAGACAGGGGTGGGTGAAAAACTGTTTTTT
NA	13	TRBV7-2	TRBJ2-3	few	CASSLGKGDTQYF	TGTGCCAGCAGCTTAGGAAAGGGAGATACGCAGTATTTT
TRBD1	15	TRBV5-1	TRBJ1-6	NA	CASSNPGQGDSPLHF	TGCGCCAGCAGTAACCCGGGACAGGGGGATTCACCCCTCCACTTT
NA	14	TRBV5-1	TRBJ2-7	many	CASRSGYTPYEQYF	TGCGCCAGCAGGTCCGGGTATACTCCCTACGAGCAGTACTTC
NA	11	TRBV4-2	TRBJ1-1	few	CASSQDLEAFF	TGTGCCAGCAGCCAAGATCTTGAAGCTTTCTTT
NA	14	TRBV11-3	TRBJ2-1	NA	CASSLTSNYNEQFF	TGTGCCAGCAGCTTAACGTCTAACTACAATGAGCAGTTCTTC
TRBD1	14	TRBV6-6	TRBJ1-5	few	CASSRTGEDQPQHF	TGTGCCAGCAGTAGGACAGGGGAAGATCAGCCCCAGCATTTT
NA	15	TRBV7-3	TRBJ2-1	NA	CASSPGAGAWNEQFF	TGTGCCAGCAGCCCTGGCGCGGGGGCGTGGAATGAGCAGTTCTTC
NA	12	TRBV12-3/TRBV12-4	TRBJ2-5	few	CASSFDLETQYF	TGTGCCAGCAGTTTTGACCTAGAGACCCAGTACTTC
NA	16	TRBV5-1	TRBJ1-2	few	CASSLAVGRDPYGYTF	TGCGCCAGCAGCTTGGCAGTCGGAAGGGATCCCTATGGCTACACCTTC
TRBD1	15	TRBV9	TRBJ2-7	few	CASSVAGTGPYEQYF	TGTGCCAGCAGCGTAGCCGGGACAGGACCCTACGAGCAGTACTTC
NA	17	TRBV7-8	TRBJ1-1	NA	CASSPRPGTAAGTEAFF	TGTGCCAGCAGCCCCCGACCGGGGACGGCGGCCGGCACTGAAGCTTTCTTT
TRBD1	14	TRBV10-3	TRBJ2-7	NA	CAIQSGDRAAEQYF	TGTGCCATACAAAGCGGGGACAGGGCGGCCGAGCAGTACTTC
TRBD1	13	TRBV29-1	TRBJ2-7	few	CSVPGQGDYEQYF	TGCAGCGTACCCGGACAGGGGGACTACGAGCAGTACTTC
NA	13	TRBV19	TRBJ2-2	NA	CASRVGYTGELFF	TGTGCCAGTAGAGTTGGTTACACCGGGGAGCTGTTTTTT
TRBD1	13	TRBV28	TRBJ1-1	NA	CASSSRGITEAFF	TGTGCCAGCAGCTCCAGGGGGATCACTGAAGCTTTCTTT
NA	13	TRBV5-1	TRBJ2-5	NA	CASSFGAEETQYF	TGCGCCAGCAGCTTTGGAGCGGAAGAGACCCAGTACTTC
NA	16	TRBV19	TRBJ1-2	NA	CASSVDSLTPNYGYTF	TGTGCCAGTAGTGTGGACAGCCTTACCCCTAACTATGGCTACACCTTC
NA	15	TRBV30	TRBJ1-1	NA	CAWNHGIPWDTEAFF	TGTGCCTGGAACCACGGGATCCCCTGGGACACTGAAGCTTTCTTT
NA	15	TRBV4-1	TRBJ2-1	NA	CASSQNLDGGLVQFF	TGCGCCAGCAGCCAGAACCTCGACGGGGGCTTGGTGCAGTTCTTC
NA	14	TRBV3-1	TRBJ2-7	few	CASSKAVGDGAQYF	TGTGCCAGCAGCAAAGCGGTAGGGGACGGAGCGCAGTACTTC
NA	18	TRBV20-1	TRBJ1-2	NA	CSARSWPLYDRFVYGYTF	TGCAGTGCTAGATCCTGGCCGCTCTATGACCGGTTTGTCTATGGCTACACCTTC
NA	15	TRBV24-1	TRBJ1-1	NA	CATTSFPGRDTEDFF	TGTGCCACCACCAGTTTTCCGGGCAGAGACACTGAAGATTTCTTT
NA	13	TRBV7-2	TRBJ2-3	few	CASIPGPPAAQYF	TGTGCCAGCATCCCGGGCCCCCCGGCGGCGCAGTATTTT
NA	12	TRBV20-1	TRBJ1-2	few	CSAPTGGDGYTF	TGCAGTGCCCCTACGGGGGGAGATGGCTACACCTTC
TRBD1	15	TRBV7-3	TRBJ2-1	few	CASSSGGQGVNEQFF	TGTGCCAGCAGCTCTGGAGGACAGGGTGTCAATGAGCAGTTCTTC
TRBD2	15	TRBV10-1	TRBJ2-1	few	CASSESGGPYNEQFF	TGCGCCAGCAGCGAAAGCGGGGGACCCTACAATGAGCAGTTCTTC
TRBD2	16	TRBV7-2	TRBJ2-1	NA	CASSLSGGGGVNEQFF	TGTGCCAGCAGCTTATCCGGTGGCGGGGGGGTCAATGAGCAGTTCTTC
NA	15	TRBV4-1	TRBJ2-3	NA	CASSSLGSSTDTQYF	TGCGCCAGCAGCTCCCTGGGGTCTAGCACAGATACGCAGTATTTT
NA	12	TRBV7-9	TRBJ1-1	few	CASSLTRTEAFF	TGTGCCAGCAGCTTAACAAGGACTGAAGCTTTCTTT
NA	12	TRBV7-2	TRBJ1-2	NA	CASSLEARGYTF	TGTGCCAGCAGCTTAGAGGCGCGTGGCTACACCTTC
NA	14	TRBV5-1	TRBJ1-4	NA	CASSSRGSGEKLFF	TGCGCCAGCAGCTCCAGGGGAAGCGGTGAAAAACTGTTTTTT
NA	15	TRBV11-3	TRBJ2-4	few	CASSLGRAAKNIQYF	TGTGCCAGCAGCTTAGGCAGGGCAGCCAAAAACATTCAGTACTTC
NA	16	TRBV7-9	TRBJ1-3	NA	CASSLAVYGSGNTIYF	TGTGCCAGCAGCTTAGCGGTGTACGGCTCTGGAAACACCATATATTTT
TRBD2	14	TRBV7-2	TRBJ2-1	few	CATQSRGEYNEQFF	TGTGCCACCCAGTCGCGGGGGGAGTACAATGAGCAGTTCTTC
TRBD2	14	TRBV20-1	TRBJ2-3	many	CSARLGGGTDTQYF	TGCAGTGCTAGATTGGGGGGGGGCACAGATACGCAGTATTTT